This T cell receptor beta chain originates from a study of beta chain features in type 1 diabetes. Points from the study as a whole: Sequencing used cDNA, and cells with high TCR expression could therefore be over-represented. Type 1 diabetes patients had TCRB CDR3s that were shorter (moderately but significantly so) in all four CD4+ subsets.

CDR1 and CDR2 (germline): GTSNPN, SVGIG (reference sequence). The V and J ends lost 4 bases and 8 bases, in that order; junction bases with no gene match: 1. The CDR3 is 11 residues long. cDNA synthesis used the whole RNA isolate, giving expressed TCRB sequences. Each sample of naive, central memory or regulatory T cells had, on average, about 3.57 million reads. Assay used: immunoSEQ multiplex PCR; TCRdb lists only in-frame clones, some missing. The sample contains about 700,000 clones, roughly 13% of which appear only once. About this clone itself: The target antigen is unknown.

A heparinised blood draw that averaged around 110 mL was obtained once from each donor. Over 98% purity was reached by all sorted populations. The sequence came from a man between 18 and 35 years old with type 1 diabetes. Sample: naive CD4+ T cells from blood. V gene TRBV30 combines with J gene TRBJ1-4, with 7 bases fitting TRBD1. The CDR3 protein is CAWTGQEKLFF. CDR3 DNA sequence: TGTGCCTGGACGGGACAGGAAAAACTGTTTTTT.